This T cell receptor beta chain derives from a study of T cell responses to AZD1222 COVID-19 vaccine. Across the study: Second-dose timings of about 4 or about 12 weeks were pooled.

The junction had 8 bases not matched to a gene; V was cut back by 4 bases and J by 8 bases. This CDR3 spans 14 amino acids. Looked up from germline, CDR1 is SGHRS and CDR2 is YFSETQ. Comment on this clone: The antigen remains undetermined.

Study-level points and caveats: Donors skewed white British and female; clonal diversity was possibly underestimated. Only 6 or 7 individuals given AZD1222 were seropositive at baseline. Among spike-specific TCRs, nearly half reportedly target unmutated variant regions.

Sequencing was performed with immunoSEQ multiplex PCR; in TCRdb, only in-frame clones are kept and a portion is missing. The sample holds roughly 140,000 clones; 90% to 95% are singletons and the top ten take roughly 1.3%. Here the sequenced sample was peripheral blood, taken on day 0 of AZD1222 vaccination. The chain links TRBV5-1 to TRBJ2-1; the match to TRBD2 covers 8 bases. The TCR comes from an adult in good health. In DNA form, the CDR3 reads TGCGCCAGCAGCCGACAGCGGGAGAGGGATGAGCAGTTCTTC. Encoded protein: CASSRQRERDEQFF.